This TCR beta chain was captured by sequencing in a study of T cells in narcolepsy. Turning to the study itself: Patients with NT1 or NT2 and healthy control donors were enrolled. The study's findings and limits: Reportedly, autoreactive clonotypes were serially detected in patients' blood but not controls'. HCRT-specific and TRIB2-specific autoreactive clonotypes appeared among same-patient CSF and blood CD4+ clonotypes.

The data were produced by immunoSEQ multiplex PCR, yet TCRdb's version contains in-frame clones alone and is incomplete. The repertoire consists of 36,000 or so clones, with 75% to 90% occurring once and the leading ten covering roughly 0.89%. Trimming at V came to 6 bases and at J to 4 bases, leaving 12 bases not matched to a gene. Per the germline V gene, CDR1 is SGHTA and CDR2 is FQGTGA. The CDR3 loop spans 16 amino acids. The sample holds a few counts of this clone. No antigen is known for it. The sequencing input was CD45RA- memory CD4+ T cells from PBMCs. The sequence was collected from a human donor with narcolepsy. The chain joins TRBV7-3 to TRBJ1-5; 7 nucleotides agree with TRBD1. The CDR3 loop is CASSSKWVTGNQPQHF. The CDR3 nucleotides read TGTGCCAGCAGTTCCAAGTGGGTGACAGGGAATCAGCCCCAGCATTTT.